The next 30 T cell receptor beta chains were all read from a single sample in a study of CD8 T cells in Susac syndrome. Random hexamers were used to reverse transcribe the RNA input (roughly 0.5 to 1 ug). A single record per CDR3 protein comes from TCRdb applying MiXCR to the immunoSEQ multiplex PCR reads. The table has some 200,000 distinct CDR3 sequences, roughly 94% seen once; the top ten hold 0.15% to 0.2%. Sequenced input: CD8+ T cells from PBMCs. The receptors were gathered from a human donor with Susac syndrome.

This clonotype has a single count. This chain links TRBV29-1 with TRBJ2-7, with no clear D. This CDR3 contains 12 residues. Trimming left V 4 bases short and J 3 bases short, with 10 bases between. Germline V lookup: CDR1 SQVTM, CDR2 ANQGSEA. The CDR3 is CSVAGGLYEQYF. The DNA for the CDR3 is TGCAGCGTTGCCGGCGGTCTCTACGAGCAGTACTTC.

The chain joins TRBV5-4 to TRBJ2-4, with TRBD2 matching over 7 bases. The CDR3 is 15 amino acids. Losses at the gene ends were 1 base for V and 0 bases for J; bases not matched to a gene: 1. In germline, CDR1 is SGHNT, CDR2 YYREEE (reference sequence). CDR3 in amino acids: CASSLREVAKNIQYF. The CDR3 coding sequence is TGTGCCAGCAGCTTGCGGGAGGTAGCCAAAAACATTCAGTACTTC.

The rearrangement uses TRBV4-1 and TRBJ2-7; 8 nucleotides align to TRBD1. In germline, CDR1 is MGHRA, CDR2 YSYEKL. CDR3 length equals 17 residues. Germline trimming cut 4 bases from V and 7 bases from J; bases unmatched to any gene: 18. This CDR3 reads CASSPKPKGQGAGEQYF. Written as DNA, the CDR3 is TGCGCCAGCAGCCCGAAGCCCAAGGGGCAGGGGGCTGGGGAGCAGTACTTC.

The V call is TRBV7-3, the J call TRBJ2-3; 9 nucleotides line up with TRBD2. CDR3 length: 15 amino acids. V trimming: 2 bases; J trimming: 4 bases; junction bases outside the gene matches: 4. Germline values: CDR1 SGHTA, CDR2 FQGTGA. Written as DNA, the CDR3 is TGTGCCAGCAGCTTAGCGGGAGGGCTCGCAGATACGCAGTATTTT. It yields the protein CASSLAGGLADTQYF.

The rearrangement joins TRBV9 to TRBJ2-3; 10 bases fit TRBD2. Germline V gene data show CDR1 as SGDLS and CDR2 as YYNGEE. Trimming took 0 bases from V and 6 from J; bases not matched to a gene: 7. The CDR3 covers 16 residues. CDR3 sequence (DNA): TGTGCCAGCAGCGTAGACAGCGGGAGGGCCTCGGATACGCAGTATTTT. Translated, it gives CASSVDSGRASDTQYF.

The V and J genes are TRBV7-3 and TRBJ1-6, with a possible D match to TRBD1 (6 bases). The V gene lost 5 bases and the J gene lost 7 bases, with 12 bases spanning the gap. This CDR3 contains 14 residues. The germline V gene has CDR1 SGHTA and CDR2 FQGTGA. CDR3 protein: CASSARDTNSPLHF. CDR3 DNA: TGTGCCAGCAGCGCCCGGGACACGAATTCACCCCTCCACTTT.

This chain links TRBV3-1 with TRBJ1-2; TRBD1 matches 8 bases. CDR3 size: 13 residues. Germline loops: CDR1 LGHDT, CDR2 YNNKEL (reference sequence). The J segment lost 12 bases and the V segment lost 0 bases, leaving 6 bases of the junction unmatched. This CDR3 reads CASSQDPAGGNTF. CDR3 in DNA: TGTGCCAGCAGCCAAGATCCGGCAGGGGGCAACACCTTC.

The CDR3 sequence is CASSNSSGLLPNEQFF. The CDR3 coding sequence is TGTGCCAGCAGTAATTCCTCTGGGCTTCTACCCAATGAGCAGTTCTTC. This chain uses TRBV21-1 with TRBJ2-1. TRBV21-1 is flagged as a pseudogene. The length of the CDR3 is 16 residues.

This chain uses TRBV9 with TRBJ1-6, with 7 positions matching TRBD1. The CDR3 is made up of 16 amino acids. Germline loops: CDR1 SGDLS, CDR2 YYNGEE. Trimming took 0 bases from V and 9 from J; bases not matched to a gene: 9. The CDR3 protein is CASSVAGGAGSSPLHF. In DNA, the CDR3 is TGTGCCAGCAGCGTAGCAGGGGGGGCAGGCTCTTCACCCCTCCACTTT.

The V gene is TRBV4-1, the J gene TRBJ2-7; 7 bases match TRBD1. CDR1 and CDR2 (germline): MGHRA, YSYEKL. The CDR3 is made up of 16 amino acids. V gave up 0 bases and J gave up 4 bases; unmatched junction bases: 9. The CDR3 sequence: CASSQDPGTAPYEQYF. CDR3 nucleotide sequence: TGCGCCAGCAGCCAAGACCCCGGGACAGCACCTTACGAGCAGTACTTC.

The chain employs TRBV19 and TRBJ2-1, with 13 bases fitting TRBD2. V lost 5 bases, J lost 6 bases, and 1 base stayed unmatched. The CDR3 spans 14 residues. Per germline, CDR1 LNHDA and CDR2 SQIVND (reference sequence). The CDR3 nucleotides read TGTGCCAGTAGTGGACTAGCGGGAGTCAATGAGCAGTTCTTC. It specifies CASSGLAGVNEQFF.

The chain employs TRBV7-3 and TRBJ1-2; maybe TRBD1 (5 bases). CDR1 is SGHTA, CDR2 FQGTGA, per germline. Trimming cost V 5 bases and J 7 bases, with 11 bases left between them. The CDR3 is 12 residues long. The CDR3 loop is CASSGTEGGYTF. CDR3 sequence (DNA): TGTGCCAGCAGCGGGACTGAGGGTGGCTACACCTTC.

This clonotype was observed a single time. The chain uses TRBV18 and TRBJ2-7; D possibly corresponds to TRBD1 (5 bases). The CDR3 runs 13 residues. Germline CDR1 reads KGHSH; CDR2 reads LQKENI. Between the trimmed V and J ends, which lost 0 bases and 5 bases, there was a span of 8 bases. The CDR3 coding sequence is TGTGCCAGCTCACCACCATCCAGGGACGAGCAGTACTTC. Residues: CASSPPSRDEQYF.

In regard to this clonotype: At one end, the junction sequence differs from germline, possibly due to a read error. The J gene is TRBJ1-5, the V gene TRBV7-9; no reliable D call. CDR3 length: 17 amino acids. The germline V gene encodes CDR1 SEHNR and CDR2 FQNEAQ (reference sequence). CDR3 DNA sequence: TGTGCCAGCAGCTTAGGGACCTCGGGCCTTAGCGATCAGCCCCAGCATTTT. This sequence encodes CASSLGTSGLSDQPQHF.

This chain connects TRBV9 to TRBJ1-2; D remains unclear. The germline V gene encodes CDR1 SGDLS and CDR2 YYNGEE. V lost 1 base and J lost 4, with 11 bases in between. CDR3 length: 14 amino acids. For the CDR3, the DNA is TGTGCCAGCAGCGTATCGGGGTCAGGCTATGGCTACACCTTC. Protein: CASSVSGSGYGYTF.

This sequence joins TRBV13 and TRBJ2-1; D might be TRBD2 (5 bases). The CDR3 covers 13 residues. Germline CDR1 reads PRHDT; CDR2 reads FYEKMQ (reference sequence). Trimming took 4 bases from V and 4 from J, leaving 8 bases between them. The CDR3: CASSSRGYNEQFF. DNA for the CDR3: TGTGCCAGCAGCTCCCGGGGATACAATGAGCAGTTCTTC.

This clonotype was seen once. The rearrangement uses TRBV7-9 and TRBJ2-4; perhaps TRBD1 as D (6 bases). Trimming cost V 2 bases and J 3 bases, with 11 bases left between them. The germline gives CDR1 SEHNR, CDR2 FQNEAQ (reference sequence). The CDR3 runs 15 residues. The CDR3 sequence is CASSLSAGVKNIQYF. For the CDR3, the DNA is TGTGCCAGCAGCTTATCGGCAGGGGTCAAAAACATTCAGTACTTC.

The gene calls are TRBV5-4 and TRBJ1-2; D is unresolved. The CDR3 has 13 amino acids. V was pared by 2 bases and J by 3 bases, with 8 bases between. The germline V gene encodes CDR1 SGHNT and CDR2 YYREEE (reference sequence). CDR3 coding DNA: TGTGCCAGCAGCTTTCCGGGTGACTATGGCTACACCTTC. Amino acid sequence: CASSFPGDYGYTF.

CDR3 amino acids: CSARGAGRPNQYEQYF. For the CDR3, the DNA is TGCAGTGCTAGAGGGGCAGGGAGACCAAATCAATACGAGCAGTACTTC. The chain couples TRBV20-1 to TRBJ2-7; TRBD1 or TRBD2 may be the D gene (5 bases each). V dropped 1 base and J dropped 4 bases, with 20 bases sitting between them. CDR1 is DFQATT, CDR2 SNEGSKA, per germline (reference sequence). The CDR3 totals 16 residues.

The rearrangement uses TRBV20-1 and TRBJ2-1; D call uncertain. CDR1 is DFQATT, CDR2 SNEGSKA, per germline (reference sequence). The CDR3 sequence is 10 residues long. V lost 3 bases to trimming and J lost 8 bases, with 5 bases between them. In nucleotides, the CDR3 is TGCAGTGCTAGTAGCTATGAGCAGTTCTTC. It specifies CSASSYEQFF.

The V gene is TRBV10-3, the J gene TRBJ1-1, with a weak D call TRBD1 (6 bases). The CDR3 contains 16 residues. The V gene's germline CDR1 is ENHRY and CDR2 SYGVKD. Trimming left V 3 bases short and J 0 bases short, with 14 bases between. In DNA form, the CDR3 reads TGTGCCATCAGTGAAGGACAGCCTAGGATGAACACTGAAGCTTTCTTT. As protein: CAISEGQPRMNTEAFF.

The CDR3, as DNA: TGTGCCAGCAGCCAAGAAGAGAATAGCAATCAGCCCCAGCATTTT. As protein: CASSQEENSNQPQHF. This chain joins TRBV4-2 and TRBJ1-5; D not resolved. Germline V lookup: CDR1 LGHNA, CDR2 YNFKEQ. The V end lost 0 bases, the J end lost 0 bases, and 6 bases lay between the germline ends. The CDR3 has 15 amino acids.

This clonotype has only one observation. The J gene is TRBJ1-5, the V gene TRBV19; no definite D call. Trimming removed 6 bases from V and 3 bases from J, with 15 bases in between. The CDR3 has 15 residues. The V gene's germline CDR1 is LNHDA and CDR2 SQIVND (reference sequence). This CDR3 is CASSLTDIDNQPQHF. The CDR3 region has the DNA TGTGCCAGTAGCTTGACCGACATTGACAATCAGCCCCAGCATTTT.

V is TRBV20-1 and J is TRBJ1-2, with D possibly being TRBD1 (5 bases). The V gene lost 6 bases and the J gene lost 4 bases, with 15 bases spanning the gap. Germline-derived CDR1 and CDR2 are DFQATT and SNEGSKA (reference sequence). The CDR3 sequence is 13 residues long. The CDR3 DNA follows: TGCAGTGCGAGCGGTGGACAAGTCTATGGCTACACCTTC. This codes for CSASGGQVYGYTF.

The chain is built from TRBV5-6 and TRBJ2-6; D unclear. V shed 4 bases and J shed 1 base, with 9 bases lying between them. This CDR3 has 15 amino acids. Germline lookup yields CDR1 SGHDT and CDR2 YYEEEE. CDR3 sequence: CASSRFPSGANVLTF. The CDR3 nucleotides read TGTGCCAGCAGCCGCTTTCCGTCTGGGGCCAACGTCCTGACTTTC. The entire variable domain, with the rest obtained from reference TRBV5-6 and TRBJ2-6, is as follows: DAGVTQSPTHLIKTRGQQVTLRCSPKSGHDTVSWYQQALGQGPQFIFQYYEEEERQRGNFPDRFSGHQFPNYSSELNVNALLLGDSALYLCASSRFPSGANVLTFGAGSRLTVL.

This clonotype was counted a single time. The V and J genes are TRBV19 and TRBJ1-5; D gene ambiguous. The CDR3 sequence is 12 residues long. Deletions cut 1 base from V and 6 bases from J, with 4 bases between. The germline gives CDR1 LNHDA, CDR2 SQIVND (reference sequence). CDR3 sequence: CASSIGGQPQHF. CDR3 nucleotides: TGTGCCAGTAGTATAGGAGGTCAGCCCCAGCATTTT.

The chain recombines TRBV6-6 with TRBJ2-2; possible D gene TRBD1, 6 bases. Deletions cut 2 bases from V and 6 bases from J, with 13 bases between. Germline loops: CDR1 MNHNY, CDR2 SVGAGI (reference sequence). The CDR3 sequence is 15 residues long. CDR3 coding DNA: TGTGCCAGCAGTTACAGTCAGGGGATGGCCGGGGAGCTGTTTTTT. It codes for CASSYSQGMAGELFF.

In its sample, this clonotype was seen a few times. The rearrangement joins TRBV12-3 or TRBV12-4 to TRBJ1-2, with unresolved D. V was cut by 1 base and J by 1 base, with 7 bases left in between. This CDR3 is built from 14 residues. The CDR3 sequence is CASSLGDSNYGYTF. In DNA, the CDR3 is TGTGCCAGCAGTTTAGGCGATAGTAACTATGGCTACACCTTC.

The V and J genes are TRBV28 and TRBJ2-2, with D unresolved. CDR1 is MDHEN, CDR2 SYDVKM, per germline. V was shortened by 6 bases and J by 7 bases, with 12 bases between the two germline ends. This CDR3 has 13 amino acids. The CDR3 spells CASSNYRGGELFF. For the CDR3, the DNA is TGTGCCAGCAGCAATTACAGAGGCGGGGAGCTGTTTTTT.

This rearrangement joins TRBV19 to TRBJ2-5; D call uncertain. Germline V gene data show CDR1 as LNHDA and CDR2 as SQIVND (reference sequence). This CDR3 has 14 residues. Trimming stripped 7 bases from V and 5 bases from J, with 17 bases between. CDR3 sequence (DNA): TGTGCCAGTACCACAACTCCTCTATCGGAGACCCAGTACTTC. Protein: CASTTTPLSETQYF.